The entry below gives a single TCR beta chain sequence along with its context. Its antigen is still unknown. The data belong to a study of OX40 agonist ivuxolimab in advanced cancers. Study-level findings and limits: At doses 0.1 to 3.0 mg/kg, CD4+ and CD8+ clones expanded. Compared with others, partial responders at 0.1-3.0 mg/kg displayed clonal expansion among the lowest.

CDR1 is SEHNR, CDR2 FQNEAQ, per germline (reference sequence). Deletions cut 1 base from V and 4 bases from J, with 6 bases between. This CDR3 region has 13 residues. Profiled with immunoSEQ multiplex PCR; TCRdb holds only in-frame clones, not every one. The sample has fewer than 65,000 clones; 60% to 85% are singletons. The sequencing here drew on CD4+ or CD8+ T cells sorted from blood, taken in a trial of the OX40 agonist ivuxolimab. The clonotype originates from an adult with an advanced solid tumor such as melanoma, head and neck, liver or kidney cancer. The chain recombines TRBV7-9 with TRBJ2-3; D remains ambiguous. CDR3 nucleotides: TGTGCCAGCAGCTTAGATCCGGCAGATACGCAGTATTTT. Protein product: CASSLDPADTQYF.